Below, 14 T cell receptor beta chains from the same sample are listed, as sequenced in a study of T cells in Graves' hyperthyroidism and ophthalmopathy. TCR beta CDR3 regions were amplified from RNA transcripts. The HTBI set primed first-round TCR CDR3 RT-PCR. Each CDR3 protein gets one entry after TCRdb re-called the multiplex PCR reads with MiXCR. The data show about 560,000 distinct CDR3 sequences, over 15% seen once. Sequencing was performed on blood. All receptors derive from a woman aged 18 to 35 with Graves' hyperthyroidism.

This clonotype was observed a few times. The J gene is TRBJ2-7, the V gene TRBV7-9; the match to TRBD2 covers 16 bases. V shed 5 bases and J 5 bases; nucleotides not matched to a gene: 9. This CDR3 has 17 amino acids. Germline V gives CDR1 SEHNR, CDR2 FQNEAQ (reference sequence). In nucleotides, the CDR3 is TGTGCCAGCAGCCCCCCCGGGACTAGCGGGGGGGCCCACGAGCAGTACTTC. Translated, it gives CASSPPGTSGGAHEQYF.

For this clonotype: This sequence may be a read error, since a much larger clone differs from it by one base. The CDR3 is CASNLSGAGAYEQYF. The CDR3 DNA is TGTGCCAGCAACTTATCCGGGGCAGGAGCCTACGAGCAGTACTTC. V is TRBV28 and J is TRBJ2-7; the D gene could be TRBD1 or TRBD2 (5 bases each). CDR3 length: 15 residues. Germline V lookup: CDR1 MDHEN, CDR2 SYDVKM. V was shortened by 7 bases and J by 2 bases, with 18 bases between the two germline ends.

The V and J genes are TRBV27 and TRBJ1-4; D possibly corresponds to TRBD1 (5 bases). Germline V lookup: CDR1 MNHEY, CDR2 SMNVEV (reference sequence). Trimming left V 2 bases short and J 8 bases short, with 18 bases between. The CDR3 consists of 16 residues. In DNA form, the CDR3 reads TGTGCCAGCAGTTTAACGGGGGGACGGAGTCTCGAAAAACTGTTTTTT. Protein product: CASSLTGGRSLEKLFF. Full variable domain (missing parts from reference TRBV27 and TRBJ1-4): EAQVTQNPRYLITVTGKKLTVTCSQNMNHEYMSWYRQDPGLGLRQIYYSMNVEVTDKGDVPEGYKVSRKEKRNFPLILESPSPNQTSLYFCASSLTGGRSLEKLFFGSGTQLSVL.

This clonotype was recorded many times. The V and J genes are TRBV27 and TRBJ2-7, with 7 bases lining up with TRBD2. After removal of 6 bases from V and 3 bases from J, the junction contained 17 bases not matched to a gene. Germline values: CDR1 MNHEY, CDR2 SMNVEV (reference sequence). The CDR3 covers 17 residues. CDR3 nucleotides: TGTGCCAGCAGCCCCGGGACTCCAGGCGCGGGAGACTACGAGCAGTACTTC. This gives the protein CASSPGTPGAGDYEQYF.

This clonotype was detected ten times or more. The chain employs TRBV5-1 and TRBJ1-6, with D perhaps TRBD1 (5 bases). Between the trimmed V and J ends, which lost 0 bases and 7 bases, there was a span of 8 bases. The CDR3 is made up of 14 amino acids. The germline V gene encodes CDR1 SGHRS and CDR2 YFSETQ. CDR3 bases: TGCGCCAGCAGCTTGGAGGCAGGGAATTCACCCCTCCACTTT. Encoded protein: CASSLEAGNSPLHF.

This clonotype was seen many times. CDR3 nucleotides: TGCGCCAGCAGCGTAACGTCTAGCGCCTCCTACAATGAGCAGTTCTTC. This translates into CASSVTSSASYNEQFF. The chain carries TRBV5-1 and TRBJ2-1, with D perhaps matching TRBD2 (6 bases). Trimming cost V 4 bases and J 0 bases, with 14 bases left between them. The V gene's germline CDR1 is SGHRS and CDR2 YFSETQ. This CDR3 comprises 16 residues.

The J gene is TRBJ2-7, the V gene TRBV3-1; D not certain. V shed 1 base and J shed 0 bases, with 10 bases lying between them. This CDR3 is built from 15 residues. Germline V CDR1 and CDR2: LGHDT, YNNKEL (reference sequence). CDR3 loop: CASSQALVPSYEQYF. CDR3 bases: TGTGCCAGCAGCCAAGCCCTGGTTCCCTCCTACGAGCAGTACTTC.

This clonotype was detected many times. The chain links TRBV7-2 to TRBJ2-2, with D possibly TRBD2 on 6 matching bases. CDR1 is SGHTA and CDR2 is FQGNSA in the germline V gene. The V and J ends lost 2 bases and 5 bases respectively, with 12 bases between them. This CDR3 comprises 15 residues. Here the CDR3 DNA reads TGTGCCAGCAGCTTAAAAGGCCGGGGGACCGGGGAGCTGTTTTTT. Its translation is CASSLKGRGTGELFF.

This clonotype was counted only a few times. The gene calls are TRBV15 and TRBJ1-5, with a tentative D call TRBD1 (5 bases). The CDR3 is 15 residues long. Germline CDR1 LNHNV, CDR2 YYDKDF (reference sequence). V was shortened by 0 bases and J by 7 bases, with 13 bases between the two germline ends. CDR3 sequence (DNA): TGTGCCACCAGCAGAGAGAGGGGCGGGGTCCAGCCCCAGCATTTT. Translating it yields CATSRERGGVQPQHF.

J is TRBJ2-1 and V is TRBV20-1; D is unclear. Trimming removed 1 base at V and 10 bases at J, with 8 bases between. The CDR3 is 11 residues long. CDR1 and CDR2 from the germline V gene are DFQATT and SNEGSKA (reference sequence). The CDR3 loop is CSARVPAEQFF. The CDR3 coding sequence is TGCAGTGCTAGAGTCCCCGCGGAGCAGTTCTTC.

The gene calls are TRBV4-1 and TRBJ2-7; TRBD2 matches at 10 bases. The germline gives CDR1 MGHRA, CDR2 YSYEKL. The CDR3 covers 15 residues. The trim removed 4 bases at V and 2 bases at J, leaving 5 bases unmatched. In DNA, the CDR3 is TGCGCCAGCAGCCTCGGGACTAGCGAAACCTACGAGCAGTACTTC. It codes for CASSLGTSETYEQYF.

This clonotype was observed a handful of times. This chain connects TRBV25-1 to TRBJ1-6, with D unresolved. In germline, CDR1 is MGHDK, CDR2 SYGVNS. This CDR3 has 12 amino acids. Trimming stripped 6 bases from V and 8 bases from J, with 8 bases between. This CDR3 reads CASRDGDSPLHF. The DNA for the CDR3 is TGTGCCAGCAGGGACGGTGATTCACCCCTCCACTTT.

The chain has TRBV19 and TRBJ2-2; 10 positions agree with TRBD2. The CDR3 spans 17 residues. V was pared by 6 bases and J by 3 bases, with 10 bases of the junction left unmatched. CDR1 and CDR2 (germline): LNHDA, SQIVND (reference sequence). CDR3 nucleotide sequence: TGTGCCAGTAGGGAGAGGACTAGCGGAAACGACACCGGGGAGCTGTTTTTT. It translates to CASRERTSGNDTGELFF.

The chain uses TRBV3-1 and TRBJ1-5; the D is unclear. Germline V gives CDR1 LGHDT, CDR2 YNNKEL (reference sequence). This CDR3 region has 12 residues. V lost 3 bases and J lost 4, with 4 bases in between. The CDR3 loop reads CASSQWNQPQHF. DNA for the CDR3: TGTGCCAGCAGCCAGTGGAATCAGCCCCAGCATTTT.